These T cell receptor beta chains were read from a single sample in a study of blood T cell repertoires in COVID-19. This table comes from immunoSEQ multiplex PCR, and its TCRdb copy is limited to in-frame clones, with some not included. This table has under 200,000 clones, roughly 79% appearing once. The specimen sequenced was peripheral blood. The source is a man in his sixties with active or convalescent COVID-19. Both conserved end residues are trimmed from each CDR3. Each record gives: V gene, J gene, D gene, CDR3 protein. The D gene is left open where the match is weak.

V: TRBV5-1
J: TRBJ2-7
D: TRBD2
CDR3: ASSLPSGRLKTYEQY

V: TRBV20-1
J: TRBJ2-1
D: .
CDR3: SASMAAYNEQF

V: TRBV28
J: TRBJ2-2
D: .
CDR3: ASSLATGELF

V: TRBV19
J: TRBJ1-4
D: .
CDR3: ASSTDSKREKLF

V: TRBV19
J: TRBJ2-2
D: TRBD2
CDR3: ASKEGGLVDTGELF

V: TRBV11-2
J: TRBJ2-3
D: TRBD2
CDR3: ASRGLAGGTDTQY

V: TRBV7-2
J: TRBJ2-1
D: TRBD1
CDR3: ASSLNGQGLDEQF

V: TRBV7-2
J: TRBJ2-1
D: .
CDR3: ASSYRAGLYNEQF

V: TRBV7-6
J: TRBJ1-3
D: .
CDR3: ASSLVGSVSGNTIY

V: TRBV4-3
J: TRBJ2-7
D: .
CDR3: ASSLTYEQY

V: TRBV3-1/TRBV3-2
J: TRBJ2-7
D: TRBD2
CDR3: ASSQNVGPRVGGKREQY

V: TRBV11-2
J: TRBJ2-3
D: .
CDR3: ASSVAYGSGTQY

V: TRBV11-2
J: TRBJ2-3
D: TRBD2
CDR3: ASSLSGRVRSSTDTQY

V: TRBV2
J: TRBJ2-2
D: .
CDR3: ASRGAFNTGELF

V: TRBV3-1/TRBV3-2
J: TRBJ2-7
D: TRBD2
CDR3: ASSPGTSGVSYEQY

V: TRBV10-3
J: TRBJ2-3
D: TRBD1
CDR3: AISESRTGALDTQY

V: TRBV5-1
J: TRBJ2-2
D: .
CDR3: ASSVRDSGELF

V: TRBV13
J: TRBJ2-2
D: TRBD2
CDR3: ASREREEGTGELF

V: TRBV18
J: TRBJ1-1
D: .
CDR3: ASSLTTGANTEAF

V: TRBV9
J: TRBJ1-1
D: .
CDR3: ASSTLSRGNTEAF

V: TRBV5-5
J: TRBJ2-2
D: TRBD2
CDR3: ASSSGLAVGELF

V: TRBV5-6
J: TRBJ2-7
D: TRBD2
CDR3: ASSGLAAAYEQY

V: TRBV10-3
J: TRBJ2-1
D: .
CDR3: AISESRRSSYNEQF

V: TRBV7-9
J: TRBJ1-2
D: .
CDR3: ASSLARQTLRGYT

V: TRBV27
J: TRBJ1-2
D: TRBD1
CDR3: ASSVRTGEYGYT

V: TRBV9
J: TRBJ2-5
D: TRBD1
CDR3: ASSPHRGVGQETQY

V: TRBV12-3/TRBV12-4
J: TRBJ1-5
D: .
CDR3: ASSDSDGPQH

V: TRBV6-2/TRBV6-3
J: TRBJ1-5
D: TRBD1
CDR3: ASSYPLLDRANQPQH

V: TRBV19
J: TRBJ2-2
D: .
CDR3: ASRYTGELF

V: TRBV19
J: TRBJ2-7
D: TRBD2
CDR3: ASSIAGGPHEQY

V: TRBV18
J: TRBJ1-3
D: .
CDR3: ASSPLQAAGDTIY

V: TRBV2
J: TRBJ2-5
D: TRBD1
CDR3: ASSVWTGGFVETQY

V: TRBV11-2
J: TRBJ2-2
D: .
CDR3: ASSAGELF

V: TRBV10-3
J: TRBJ1-2
D: .
CDR3: AIKSLNYGYT

V: TRBV6-5
J: TRBJ2-7
D: TRBD2
CDR3: ASSPTSGASYEQY

V: TRBV5-4
J: TRBJ1-2
D: TRBD1
CDR3: ASSTGQGYYGYT

V: TRBV5-6
J: TRBJ1-6
D: TRBD1
CDR3: ASSSIDREFHTLH

V: TRBV7-2
J: TRBJ2-7
D: TRBD2
CDR3: ASSFLTSGIRVGREQY

V: TRBV18
J: TRBJ2-1
D: .
CDR3: ASSPRVIADSYNEQF

V: TRBV10-3
J: TRBJ2-7
D: TRBD1
CDR3: AISESRDRSAYEQY

V: TRBV30
J: TRBJ1-1
D: TRBD1
CDR3: AWSTGGEAEAF

V: TRBV7-2
J: TRBJ2-1
D: TRBD2
CDR3: ASSLARFRTSGRPYNEQF

V: TRBV28
J: TRBJ2-1
D: TRBD1
CDR3: ASSTAAGGDEQF

V: TRBV5-1
J: TRBJ2-2
D: .
CDR3: ASSSGRGGTGELF

V: TRBV19
J: TRBJ2-1
D: .
CDR3: ASSPTRRSRTTEQF

V: TRBV2
J: TRBJ2-1
D: TRBD2
CDR3: ASMGASGRLSSYNEQF

V: TRBV24-1
J: TRBJ2-6
D: .
CDR3: ATSDTHRAGANVLT

V: TRBV18
J: TRBJ1-1
D: .
CDR3: ASSQAGDTEAF

V: TRBV18
J: TRBJ1-4
D: .
CDR3: ASSRDEKLF

V: TRBV19
J: TRBJ1-4
D: TRBD1
CDR3: ASSAGTGNEKLF